Given below is one T cell receptor (beta chain) in context. The RNA input was roughly 0.45 to 1 ug, and it was reverse transcribed with random hexamers. By means of immunoSEQ multiplex PCR, TCR beta CDR3 spanning 54 Vbeta and 13 Jbeta underwent amplification. TCRdb reanalysed the immunoSEQ multiplex PCR reads using MiXCR and keeps one entry per CDR3 protein. Of around 71,000 distinct CDR3 sequences in the sample, approximately 96% were seen once. This sample stems from a study of CD8 T cells in Susac syndrome. The CDR3 is made up of 12 amino acids. CDR1 is SGHRS, CDR2 YFSETQ, per germline. V shed 4 bases and J shed 5 bases, with 6 bases lying between them. CD8+ and CD4+ T cells from blood underwent TCR beta sequencing. TEMRA cells were FACS-enriched, and CD8+ and CD4+ T cells were isolated negatively.

The chain links TRBV5-1 to TRBJ1-4; D call uncertain. The sequenced sample consisted of CD4+ T cells from PBMCs. The TCR originated in a human donor with multiple sclerosis. The DNA for the CDR3 is TGCGCCAGCAGCCCCCCAAATGAAAAACTGTTTTTT. It codes for CASSPPNEKLFF.